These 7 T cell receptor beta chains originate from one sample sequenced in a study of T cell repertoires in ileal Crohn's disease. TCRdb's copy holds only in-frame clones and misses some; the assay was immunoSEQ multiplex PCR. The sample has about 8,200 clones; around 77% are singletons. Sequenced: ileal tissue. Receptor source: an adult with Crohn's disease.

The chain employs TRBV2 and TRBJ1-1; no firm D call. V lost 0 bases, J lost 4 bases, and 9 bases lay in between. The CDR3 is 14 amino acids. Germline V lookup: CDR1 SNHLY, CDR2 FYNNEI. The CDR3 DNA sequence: TGTGCCAGCAGTGAAGCTATTCGAGGCACTGAAGCTTTCTTT. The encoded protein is CASSEAIRGTEAFF.

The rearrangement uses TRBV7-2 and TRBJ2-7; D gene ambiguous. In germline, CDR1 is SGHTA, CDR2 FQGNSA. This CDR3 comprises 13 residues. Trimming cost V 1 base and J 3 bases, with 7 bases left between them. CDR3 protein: CASSLEFGYEQYF. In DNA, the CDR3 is TGTGCCAGCAGCTTAGAGTTCGGCTACGAGCAGTACTTC.

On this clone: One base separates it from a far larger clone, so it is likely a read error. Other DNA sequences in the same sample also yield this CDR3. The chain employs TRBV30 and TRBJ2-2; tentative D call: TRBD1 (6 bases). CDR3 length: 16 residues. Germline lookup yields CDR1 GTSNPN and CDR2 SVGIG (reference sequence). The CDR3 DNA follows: TGTGCCTGGAGCCCCCGTGGGGCGGACAGAACCGGGGAGCTGTTCTTT. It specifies CAWSPRGADRTGELFF.

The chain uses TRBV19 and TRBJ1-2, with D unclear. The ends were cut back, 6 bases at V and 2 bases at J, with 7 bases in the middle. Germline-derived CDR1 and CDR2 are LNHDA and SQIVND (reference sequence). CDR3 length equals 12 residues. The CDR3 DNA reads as TGTGCCAGTAGAGGGAGAAACTATGGCTACACCTTC. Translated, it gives CASRGRNYGYTF.

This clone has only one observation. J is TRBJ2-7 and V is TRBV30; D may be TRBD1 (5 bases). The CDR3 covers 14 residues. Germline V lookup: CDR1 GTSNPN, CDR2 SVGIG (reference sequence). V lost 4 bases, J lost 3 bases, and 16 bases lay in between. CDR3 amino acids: CAWKSGNQGYEQYF. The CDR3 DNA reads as TGTGCCTGGAAGTCAGGGAATCAGGGCTACGAGCAGTACTTC.

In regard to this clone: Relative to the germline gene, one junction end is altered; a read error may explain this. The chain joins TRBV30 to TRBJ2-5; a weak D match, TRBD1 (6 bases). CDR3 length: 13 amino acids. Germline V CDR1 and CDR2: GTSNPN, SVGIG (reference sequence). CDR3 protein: CAWSAASRGYRDF. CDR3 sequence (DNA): TGTGCCTGGAGTGCAGCCTCGAGGGGGTATCGGGACTTC. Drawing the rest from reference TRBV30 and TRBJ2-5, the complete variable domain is SQTIHQWPATLVQPVGSPLSLECTVEGTSNPNLYWYRQAAGRGLQLLFYSVGIGQISSEVPQNLSASRPQDRQFILSSKKLLLSDSGFYLCAWSAASRGYRDFGPGTRLLVL.

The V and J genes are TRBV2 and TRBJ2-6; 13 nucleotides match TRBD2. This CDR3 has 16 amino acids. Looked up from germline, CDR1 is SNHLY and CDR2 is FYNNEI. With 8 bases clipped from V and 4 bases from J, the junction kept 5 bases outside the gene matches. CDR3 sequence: CASEGLAGPGANVLTF. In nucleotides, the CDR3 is TGTGCCAGCGAGGGACTAGCGGGGCCAGGGGCCAACGTCCTGACTTTC.